Listed below are T cell receptor beta chains from one sample, sequenced in a study of cytomegalovirus exposure and HLA in healthy donors. TCRdb keeps only in-frame clones here, not all; method: immunoSEQ multiplex PCR. Of just under 250,000 clones listed, about 80% are singletons. The sequencing input was PBMCs. Every receptor here comes from a middle-aged woman in good health and CMV-seropositive. CDR3s include the opening cysteine and the closing phenylalanine or tryptophan. D genes are given only for firm matches. Size tells how often a clone was seen (once, few, many) or the class of an expanded clone, and some rows leave it out.

j_gene: TRBJ1-2; d_gene: TRBD1; abundance: .; v_gene: TRBV29-1; CDR3nt: TGCAGCGTTGACGGTTCTAGGGGGACAGATGGCTACACCTTC; CDR3aa: CSVDGSRGTDGYTF
j_gene: TRBJ1-2; d_gene: .; abundance: .; v_gene: TRBV6-5; CDR3nt: TGTGCCAGCAGTACCAGGGCTGGCGGCTACACCTTC; CDR3aa: CASSTRAGGYTF
j_gene: TRBJ2-7; d_gene: TRBD2; abundance: .; v_gene: TRBV4-2; CDR3nt: TGTGCCAGCAGCCAAGTCCCTAGCGGGCCACCCTACGAGCAGTACTTC; CDR3aa: CASSQVPSGPPYEQYF
j_gene: TRBJ2-7; d_gene: .; abundance: .; v_gene: TRBV6-5; CDR3nt: TGTGCCAGCAGTTACCCGGGGTCCTACGAGCAGTACTTC; CDR3aa: CASSYPGSYEQYF
j_gene: TRBJ1-1; d_gene: .; abundance: once; v_gene: TRBV19; CDR3nt: TGTGCCAGTAGACGGGGTGAAGCTTTCTTT; CDR3aa: CASRRGEAFF
j_gene: TRBJ1-2; d_gene: TRBD1; abundance: .; v_gene: TRBV7-9; CDR3nt: TGTTCCAGCAGCTTAGAGACAGGGGGCTATGGCTACACCTTC; CDR3aa: CSSSLETGGYGYTF
j_gene: TRBJ2-7; d_gene: .; abundance: .; v_gene: TRBV7-2; CDR3nt: TGTGCCAGCAGCTTACAGCGGTCCTCACCCTCCTACGAGCAGTACTTC; CDR3aa: CASSLQRSSPSYEQYF
j_gene: TRBJ2-7; d_gene: TRBD1; abundance: few; v_gene: TRBV12-5; CDR3nt: TGTGCTAGTGCGTCGGGACAGGGGGTCTCCTACGAGCAGTACTTC; CDR3aa: CASASGQGVSYEQYF
j_gene: TRBJ1-2; d_gene: TRBD1; abundance: .; v_gene: TRBV18; CDR3nt: TGTGCCAGCTCACAGACAGGGTCTGACGACTATGGCTACACCTTC; CDR3aa: CASSQTGSDDYGYTF
j_gene: TRBJ2-1; d_gene: .; abundance: .; v_gene: TRBV2; CDR3nt: TGTGCCAGCAGTGAAAGGACATTGATGTACAATGAGCAGTTCTTC; CDR3aa: CASSERTLMYNEQFF
j_gene: TRBJ1-1; d_gene: .; abundance: .; v_gene: TRBV13; CDR3nt: TGTGCCAGCAGCTTACGACAGTTCAACGAAGCTTTCTTT; CDR3aa: CASSLRQFNEAFF
j_gene: TRBJ2-2; d_gene: .; abundance: .; v_gene: TRBV7-3; CDR3nt: TGTGCCAGCAGCAACAACAGGGAGGGGGAGCTGTTTTTT; CDR3aa: CASSNNREGELFF
j_gene: TRBJ2-1; d_gene: TRBD2; abundance: .; v_gene: TRBV19; CDR3nt: TGTGCCAGTACCCACTCCGGGGGGAGAAATGAGCAGTTCTTC; CDR3aa: CASTHSGGRNEQFF
j_gene: TRBJ2-7; d_gene: TRBD1; abundance: once; v_gene: TRBV7-2; CDR3nt: TGTGCCAGCAGCCCGGACAGGGCCCGCCTTGGGCAGTACTTC; CDR3aa: CASSPDRARLGQYF
j_gene: TRBJ2-7; d_gene: TRBD2; abundance: .; v_gene: TRBV9; CDR3nt: TGTGCCAGCAGCGTGCGGGAGGGCCCCTACGAGCAGTACTTC; CDR3aa: CASSVREGPYEQYF
j_gene: TRBJ1-3; d_gene: .; abundance: .; v_gene: TRBV7-2; CDR3nt: TGTGCCAGCAGCTTAGGCAGGGACTCTGGAAACACCATATATTTT; CDR3aa: CASSLGRDSGNTIYF
j_gene: TRBJ2-1; d_gene: .; abundance: .; v_gene: TRBV6-6; CDR3nt: TGTGCCAGCAGTTACTCCCGGAATGAGCAGTTCTTC; CDR3aa: CASSYSRNEQFF
j_gene: TRBJ1-1; d_gene: .; abundance: .; v_gene: TRBV30; CDR3nt: TGTGCCTGGAGATCCATGGGGGGTACTGAAGCTTTCTTT; CDR3aa: CAWRSMGGTEAFF
j_gene: TRBJ1-1; d_gene: TRBD1; abundance: .; v_gene: TRBV4-3; CDR3nt: TGCGCCAGCAGCCAAGGGACAGGGAATTTGAACACTGAAGCTTTCTTT; CDR3aa: CASSQGTGNLNTEAFF
j_gene: TRBJ2-7; d_gene: .; abundance: .; v_gene: TRBV5-6; CDR3nt: TGTGCCAGCAGCTTTGAGGCTAGCGAACCAGCAACCTACGAGCAGTACTTC; CDR3aa: CASSFEASEPATYEQYF
j_gene: TRBJ2-7; d_gene: TRBD1; abundance: .; v_gene: TRBV7-2; CDR3nt: TGTGCCAGCAGCTTCGGAGGGACAGGGCGCGGTGAGCAGTACTTC; CDR3aa: CASSFGGTGRGEQYF
j_gene: TRBJ1-1; d_gene: TRBD1; abundance: .; v_gene: TRBV19; CDR3nt: TGTGCCAGTAGTGGAATTTCGGACAGGGGTGCTTTCTTT; CDR3aa: CASSGISDRGAFF
j_gene: TRBJ1-1; d_gene: .; abundance: .; v_gene: TRBV4-3; CDR3nt: TGCGCCAGCAGCCAAGTTGCAACAGGTTTGAACACTGAAGCTTTCTTT; CDR3aa: CASSQVATGLNTEAFF
j_gene: TRBJ2-7; d_gene: TRBD2; abundance: .; v_gene: TRBV18; CDR3nt: TGTGCCAGCTCACCACCTAGGACTAGCTCTACCCACGAGCAGTACTTC; CDR3aa: CASSPPRTSSTHEQYF
j_gene: TRBJ2-5; d_gene: .; abundance: .; v_gene: TRBV18; CDR3nt: TGTGCCAGCTCCTTACCGGGGGAAGAGACCCAGTACTTC; CDR3aa: CASSLPGEETQYF
j_gene: TRBJ1-2; d_gene: TRBD1; abundance: once; v_gene: TRBV7-9; CDR3nt: TGTGCCAGCAGGGAGGGGGCGTGGGGCTACACCTTC; CDR3aa: CASREGAWGYTF
j_gene: TRBJ1-2; d_gene: .; abundance: .; v_gene: TRBV5-1; CDR3nt: TGCGCCAGCAGCTTGGACGTGGCCTATGGCTACACCTTC; CDR3aa: CASSLDVAYGYTF
j_gene: TRBJ1-2; d_gene: .; abundance: once; v_gene: TRBV4-3; CDR3nt: TGCGCCAGCAGCCAACAGGTCCAAATGGATGGCTACACCTTC; CDR3aa: CASSQQVQMDGYTF
j_gene: TRBJ2-1; d_gene: .; abundance: .; v_gene: TRBV6-6; CDR3nt: TGTGCCAGCAGTTACGGGCAGGGGAGCTCCTACAATGAGCAGTTCTTC; CDR3aa: CASSYGQGSSYNEQFF
j_gene: TRBJ1-4; d_gene: TRBD1; abundance: .; v_gene: TRBV7-8; CDR3nt: TGTGCCAGCAGCGGTCGTTTCGGGACAGGGGTTGAAAAACTGTTTTTT; CDR3aa: CASSGRFGTGVEKLFF
j_gene: TRBJ2-7; d_gene: .; abundance: .; v_gene: TRBV15; CDR3nt: TGTGCCACCAGCAGAGATAAGGGACTCTACGAGCAGTACTTC; CDR3aa: CATSRDKGLYEQYF
j_gene: TRBJ1-1; d_gene: .; abundance: .; v_gene: TRBV5-1; CDR3nt: TGCGCCAGCAGCTTTGGGGGAGGCACTGAAGCTTTCTTT; CDR3aa: CASSFGGGTEAFF
j_gene: TRBJ1-2; d_gene: TRBD1; abundance: .; v_gene: TRBV9; CDR3nt: TGTGCCAGCAGCGTGGAGCACAGGGGGCTTTTTGGCTACACCTTC; CDR3aa: CASSVEHRGLFGYTF
j_gene: TRBJ2-4; d_gene: TRBD1; abundance: .; v_gene: TRBV14; CDR3nt: TGTGCCAGCAGCCAAGTCGGGACAGAGAGAAACATTCAGTACTTC; CDR3aa: CASSQVGTERNIQYF
j_gene: TRBJ1-1; d_gene: .; abundance: .; v_gene: TRBV7-9; CDR3nt: TGTTCCAGCAGCTTAGCGTCGAAACGGTCAGCTTTCTTT; CDR3aa: CSSSLASKRSAFF
j_gene: TRBJ2-2; d_gene: .; abundance: .; v_gene: TRBV19; CDR3nt: TGTGCCAGTAGTATAGGGCAGGCGAACACCGGGGAGCTGTTTTTT; CDR3aa: CASSIGQANTGELFF
j_gene: TRBJ1-1; d_gene: .; abundance: .; v_gene: TRBV5-1; CDR3nt: TGCGCCAGCAGCTCTCAGGGTTCTTATGGTGAAGCTTTCTTT; CDR3aa: CASSSQGSYGEAFF
j_gene: TRBJ1-6; d_gene: TRBD1; abundance: .; v_gene: TRBV10-3; CDR3nt: TGTGCCACCGGGACAGAAATTAATTCACCCCTCCACTTT; CDR3aa: CATGTEINSPLHF
j_gene: TRBJ1-2; d_gene: .; abundance: few; v_gene: TRBV7-6; CDR3nt: TGTGCCAGCAGCCAAGGCACAGCCGTTCCTCATGGCTACACCTTC; CDR3aa: CASSQGTAVPHGYTF
j_gene: TRBJ2-6; d_gene: .; abundance: few; v_gene: TRBV30; CDR3nt: TGTGCCTGGAGTGTCGGGGGAGCTGGGGCCAACGTCCTGACTTTC; CDR3aa: CAWSVGGAGANVLTF
j_gene: TRBJ2-3; d_gene: TRBD1; abundance: once; v_gene: TRBV7-2; CDR3nt: TGTGCCAGCAGCTTAGCGGGGACAGGGGTACGAACAGATACGCAGTATTTT; CDR3aa: CASSLAGTGVRTDTQYF
j_gene: TRBJ2-3; d_gene: .; abundance: .; v_gene: TRBV7-9; CDR3nt: TGTGCCAGCAGCTTAGTGGGGGGGGCAGTCCCGAATACGCAGTATTTT; CDR3aa: CASSLVGGAVPNTQYF
j_gene: TRBJ2-7; d_gene: .; abundance: .; v_gene: TRBV7-6; CDR3nt: TGTGCCAGCAGCCCACTCCCAAGAAACTACGAGCAGTACTTC; CDR3aa: CASSPLPRNYEQYF
j_gene: TRBJ2-4; d_gene: .; abundance: .; v_gene: TRBV15; CDR3nt: TGTGCCACCAGCAGAGGGTCAGGGGTCAGCAAAAACATTCAGTACTTC; CDR3aa: CATSRGSGVSKNIQYF
j_gene: TRBJ2-5; d_gene: TRBD2; abundance: .; v_gene: TRBV5-6; CDR3nt: TGTGCCAGCAGCCTTCAGCGGCTCGGGACTAGCGGACAAGAGACCCAGTACTTC; CDR3aa: CASSLQRLGTSGQETQYF
j_gene: TRBJ2-3; d_gene: .; abundance: .; v_gene: TRBV2; CDR3nt: TGTGCCAGCACCCGGGACTCCCCCCGGGATACGCAGTATTTT; CDR3aa: CASTRDSPRDTQYF
j_gene: TRBJ2-5; d_gene: TRBD2; abundance: .; v_gene: TRBV5-4; CDR3nt: TGTGCCAGCAGCTTAGGTGCAGCGGGGGCACAAGAGACCCAGTACTTC; CDR3aa: CASSLGAAGAQETQYF
j_gene: TRBJ1-2; d_gene: .; abundance: .; v_gene: TRBV29-1; CDR3nt: TGCAGCGTTGAAGATACTAAGGGGCGCAGGGATGGCTACACCTTC; CDR3aa: CSVEDTKGRRDGYTF
j_gene: TRBJ2-1; d_gene: TRBD2; abundance: .; v_gene: TRBV5-4; CDR3nt: TGTGCCAGTGGGACTAGCGGCTCCAGCTCCTACAATGAGCAGTTCTTC; CDR3aa: CASGTSGSSSYNEQFF
j_gene: TRBJ2-7; d_gene: TRBD1; abundance: .; v_gene: TRBV6-5; CDR3nt: TGTGCCAGCAGTAGCAGACAGGGCCTCTACGAGCAGTACTTC; CDR3aa: CASSSRQGLYEQYF
j_gene: TRBJ1-2; d_gene: .; abundance: .; v_gene: TRBV28; CDR3nt: TGTGCCAGCCCTCCAGGGTACAATCGGACCTTC; CDR3aa: CASPPGYNRTF
j_gene: TRBJ1-6; d_gene: .; abundance: .; v_gene: TRBV7-8; CDR3nt: TGTGCCAGCAGCTTCGGACAGCAGTATAATTCCCCCCTCCACTTT; CDR3aa: CASSFGQQYNSPLHF
j_gene: TRBJ2-2; d_gene: .; abundance: .; v_gene: TRBV6-4; CDR3nt: TGTGCCAGCAGTAATGGAGGTTGGAAGCTGTTTTTT; CDR3aa: CASSNGGWKLFF
j_gene: TRBJ2-7; d_gene: .; abundance: once; v_gene: TRBV27; CDR3nt: TGTGCCAGCAGTTTAAGGGCGGGAAACTACGAGCAGTACTTC; CDR3aa: CASSLRAGNYEQYF